This T cell receptor beta chain is drawn from a study of T-cell memory formation after mild COVID-19. Broader study findings: Cross-reactive memory appears to have joined, as suggested by some responding clones showing up in pre-infection memory.

The CDR3 runs 13 residues. CDR1 is SNHLY, CDR2 FYNNEI, per germline. Trimming took 9 bases from V and 6 from J, leaving 12 bases between them. This clonotype was picked up a small number of times. No antigen is known for it. In TCRdb, the 5' RACE reads were re-called with MiXCR into one record per CDR3 protein. The table includes 500,000 to 650,000 distinct CDR3 sequences, 20% to 25% detected once. The sequence derives from an adult woman who had mild COVID-19 (a few samples of this study predate the infection). Cell type and time point are not known. The sample comprised PBMCs or a T cell subset sorted from them (not recorded which). V and J are TRBV2 and TRBJ1-6; D gene unclear. The CDR3 reads CARKREINSPLHF. The CDR3 DNA follows: TGTGCCAGAAAACGGGAGATTAATTCACCCCTCCACTTT. The complete variable domain, with remaining parts taken from reference TRBV2 and TRBJ1-6, reads EPEVTQTPSHQVTQMGQEVILRCVPISNHLYFYWYRQILGQKVEFLVSFYNNEISEKSEIFDDQFSVERPDGSNFTLKIRSTKLEDSAMYFCARKREINSPLHFGNGTRLTVT.